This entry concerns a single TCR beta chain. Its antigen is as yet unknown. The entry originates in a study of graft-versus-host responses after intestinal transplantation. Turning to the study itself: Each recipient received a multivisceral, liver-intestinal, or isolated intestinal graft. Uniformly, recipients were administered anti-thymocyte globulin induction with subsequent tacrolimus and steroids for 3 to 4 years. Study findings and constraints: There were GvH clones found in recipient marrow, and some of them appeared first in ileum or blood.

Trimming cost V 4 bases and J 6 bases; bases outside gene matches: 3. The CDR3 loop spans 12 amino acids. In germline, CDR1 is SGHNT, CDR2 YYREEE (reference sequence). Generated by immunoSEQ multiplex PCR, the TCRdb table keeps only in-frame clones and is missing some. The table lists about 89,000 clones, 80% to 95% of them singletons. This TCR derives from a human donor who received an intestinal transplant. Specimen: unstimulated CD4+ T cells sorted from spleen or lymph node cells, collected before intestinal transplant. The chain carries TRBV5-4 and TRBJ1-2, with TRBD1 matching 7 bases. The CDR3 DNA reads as TGTGCCAGCAGCCAGACAGGGAATGGCTACACCTTC. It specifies CASSQTGNGYTF.